The clone carrying this T cell receptor (beta chain) has only a few counts. Antigen: not known. This sample was included in a study of T cells after yellow fever vaccination. Study at large: Preparation used SMART-Seq v4 Ultra Low Input for the low-cell-number fractions.

Germline V gene data show CDR1 as SGHTA and CDR2 as FQGTGA. The CDR3 has 12 amino acids. Trimming took off 4 bases at V and 13 bases at J, with 14 bases between the two ends. The 5'RACE template-switching step produced TCR cDNA and added a universal primer site and UMIs. TCRdb used MiXCR to reprocess the 5' RACE reads, holding one entry per CDR3 protein. The sample holds hundreds of thousands of distinct CDR3 sequences, about 12% seen once. Points from the study as a whole: Among primary-vaccination clones, most reappeared after the booster, at approximately 97% for CD4 and more than 85% for CD8. The secondary T-cell response peaked on day 5, not day 15, but was weaker.

The input for sequencing was PBMCs, taken on the day of the yellow fever booster vaccination. The J gene is TRBJ2-1, the V gene TRBV7-3, with D unclear. The receptor's source is a man aged 30 to 45 who received the YFV17D yellow fever vaccine. The CDR3 loop is CASSYPSGPQFF. The CDR3 DNA follows: TGTGCCAGCAGCTACCCCTCAGGTCCCCAGTTCTTC. Together with reference TRBV7-3 and TRBJ2-1, the CDR3 gives the full variable domain: GAGVSQTPSNKVTEKGKYVELRCDPISGHTALYWYRQSLGQGPEFLIYFQGTGAADDSGLPNDRFFAVRPEGSVSTLKIQRTERGDSAVYLCASSYPSGPQFFGPGTRLTVL.